These 6 T cell receptor beta chains originate from one sample sequenced in a study of graft-versus-host responses after intestinal transplantation. The repertoire was sequenced with immunoSEQ multiplex PCR; TCRdb's copy has only in-frame clones and lacks some. The sample contains approximately 100,000 clones, approximately 84% of which appear only once. The antigens these receptors bind are not known. The sample consisted of unstimulated CD4+ T cells sorted from spleen or lymph node cells, taken before intestinal transplant. The origin of the receptors is a human donor who received an intestinal transplant.

The CDR3 sequence: CASRTSGSYEQYF. In DNA, the CDR3 is TGTGCCAGCAGGACTAGCGGGAGCTACGAGCAGTACTTC. The J gene is TRBJ2-7, the V gene TRBV6-1; TRBD2 agrees at 12 bases. With V trimmed by 6 bases and J by 3 bases, 0 bases remained unmatched. Germline V lookup: CDR1 MNHNS, CDR2 SASEGT. The CDR3 consists of 13 residues.

The rearrangement uses TRBV5-4 and TRBJ2-5; D is perhaps TRBD1 (5 bases). Deletions cut 0 bases from V and 4 bases from J, with 16 bases between. The V gene's germline CDR1 is SGHNT and CDR2 YYREEE (reference sequence). This CDR3 has 16 residues. CDR3 sequence: CASSLGVSGPRETQYF. CDR3 nucleotides: TGTGCCAGCAGCTTGGGTGTCTCAGGGCCTCGAGAGACCCAGTACTTC.

The J gene is TRBJ1-2, the V gene TRBV10-2; D is uncertain. Germline lookup yields CDR1 WSHSY and CDR2 SAAADI. The ends were cut back, 3 bases at V and 4 bases at J, with 9 bases in the middle. This CDR3 has 13 residues. This chain's CDR3 is CASSDVGTYGYTF. CDR3 DNA sequence: TGCGCCAGCAGTGATGTTGGCACCTATGGCTACACCTTC.

V gene TRBV25-1 combines with J gene TRBJ2-7, with a possible D match to TRBD1 (6 bases). V lost 7 bases and J lost 3, with 19 bases in between. Germline V CDR1 and CDR2: MGHDK, SYGVNS. The CDR3 has 15 residues. CDR3 residues: CASTPTGTQDYEQYF. DNA for the CDR3: TGTGCCAGCACCCCAACAGGGACCCAAGACTACGAGCAGTACTTC.

V and J are TRBV6-1 and TRBJ1-2, with unresolved D. Germline values: CDR1 MNHNS, CDR2 SASEGT. There are 11 residues in the CDR3. Between the trimmed V and J ends, which lost 8 bases and 4 bases, there was a span of 8 bases. CDR3 DNA: TGTGCCAGCCCGGACGGCTATGGCTACACCTTC. It translates to CASPDGYGYTF.

The chain employs TRBV19 and TRBJ2-1, with 8 bases that match TRBD2. Trimming cost V 6 bases and J 2 bases; bases outside gene matches: 3. The V gene's germline CDR1 is LNHDA and CDR2 SQIVND (reference sequence). The CDR3 has 14 amino acids. CDR3 residues: CASRRAGAYNEQFF. CDR3 bases: TGTGCCAGTAGGCGAGCGGGAGCCTACAATGAGCAGTTCTTC.